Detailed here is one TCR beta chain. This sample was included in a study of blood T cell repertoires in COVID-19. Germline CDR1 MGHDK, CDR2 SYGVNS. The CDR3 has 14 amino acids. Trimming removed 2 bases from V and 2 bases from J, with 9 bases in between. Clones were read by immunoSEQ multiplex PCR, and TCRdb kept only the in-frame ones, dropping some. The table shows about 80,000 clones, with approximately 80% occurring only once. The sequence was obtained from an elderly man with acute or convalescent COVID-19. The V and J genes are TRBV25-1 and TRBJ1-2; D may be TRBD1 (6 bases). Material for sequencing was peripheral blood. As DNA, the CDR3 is TGTGCCAGCAGTGAAATAACAGGGAACTATGGCTACACCTTC. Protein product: CASSEITGNYGYTF.